This is a list of T cell receptor beta chains from one sample in a study of T cell responses to AZD1222 COVID-19 vaccine. Sequencing was performed with immunoSEQ multiplex PCR; in TCRdb, only in-frame clones are kept and a portion is missing. The sample lists 100,000 to 150,000 clones, around 92% occurring once. Sample: peripheral blood, taken 28 days after the second AZD1222 dose. These receptors were obtained from an adult who received the AZD1222 COVID-19 vaccine. Both conserved end residues are part of each CDR3. D genes are given only for firm matches. Clone sizes are given selectively: once, few, many, or a class where the clone is expanded.

cdr3_aa cdr3_nt j_call d_call v_call clone_size
CASSGTGDGYGYTF TGCGCCAGCAGTGGTACAGGGGATGGCTATGGCTACACCTTC TRBJ1-2 TRBD1 TRBV5-1 -
CASSLAVPSGNTIYF TGTGCCAGCAGCTTAGCGGTCCCCTCTGGAAACACCATATATTTT TRBJ1-3 - TRBV7-9 -
CASSPRAGRTEAFF TGTGCCAGCTCACCACGCGCAGGGCGCACTGAAGCTTTCTTT TRBJ1-1 - TRBV18 -
CASGDRALPLHF TGTGCCAGCGGGGATCGGGCCCTTCCCCTCCACTTT TRBJ1-6 - TRBV27 -
CASSEPIAGTSGANVLTF TGTGCCAGCAGTGAACCTATTGCGGGCACCTCTGGGGCCAACGTCCTGACTTTC TRBJ2-6 - TRBV25-1 -
CASKTWSGVGTGELFF TGTGCCAGCAAAACATGGTCAGGGGTGGGCACCGGGGAGCTGTTTTTT TRBJ2-2 - TRBV7-2 -
CATSRIGGDDYGYTF TGTGCCACCAGCAGAATAGGAGGGGATGACTATGGCTACACCTTC TRBJ1-2 - TRBV15 -
CASSYGDVNQPQHF TGTGCCAGCAGTTATGGTGACGTGAATCAGCCCCAGCATTTT TRBJ1-5 - TRBV27 -
CASRIGQGDMYGYTF TGTGCCAGCAGAATAGGCCAGGGGGACATGTATGGCTACACCTTC TRBJ1-2 TRBD1 TRBV28 few
CASSFGDTSSYEQYF TGTGCCAGCAGCTTTGGGGACACTAGCTCCTACGAGCAGTACTTC TRBJ2-7 - TRBV7-6 -
CAISPTPVQPQHF TGTGCCATCAGTCCAACCCCGGTGCAGCCCCAGCATTTT TRBJ1-5 - TRBV10-3 once
CASSLGSADSSYEQYF TGTGCCAGCAGTTTAGGTTCAGCGGATTCATCCTACGAGCAGTACTTC TRBJ2-7 - TRBV27 few
CASSRTATNEKLFF TGTGCCAGCAGTCGCACTGCAACTAATGAAAAACTGTTTTTT TRBJ1-4 - TRBV6-5 once
CASRRQVNQPQHF TGTGCCAGCAGGAGACAGGTCAATCAGCCCCAGCATTTT TRBJ1-5 - TRBV6-5 -
CASSPRPGPGELFF TGTGCCAGCAGCCCGCGGCCCGGTCCCGGGGAGCTGTTTTTT TRBJ2-2 - TRBV6-4 -
CSAGEETQYF TGCAGCGCCGGGGAAGAGACCCAGTACTTC TRBJ2-5 - TRBV20-1 -